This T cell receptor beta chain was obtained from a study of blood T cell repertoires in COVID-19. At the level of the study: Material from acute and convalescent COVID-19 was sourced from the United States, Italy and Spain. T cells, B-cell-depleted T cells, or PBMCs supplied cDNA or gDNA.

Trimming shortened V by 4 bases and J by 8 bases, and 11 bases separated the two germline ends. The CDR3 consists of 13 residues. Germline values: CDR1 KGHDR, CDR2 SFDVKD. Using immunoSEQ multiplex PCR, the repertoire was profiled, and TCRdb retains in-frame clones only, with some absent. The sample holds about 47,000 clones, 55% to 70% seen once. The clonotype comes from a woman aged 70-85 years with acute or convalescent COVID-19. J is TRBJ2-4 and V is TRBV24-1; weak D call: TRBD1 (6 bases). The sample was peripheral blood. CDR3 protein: CATSESRGDIQYF. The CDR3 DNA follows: TGTGCCACCAGTGAAAGCAGGGGTGACATTCAGTACTTC.